Following are 5 T cell receptor beta chains from one sample sequenced in a study of T-cell memory formation after mild COVID-19. MiXCR was run by TCRdb on the 5' RACE reads, yielding one entry per CDR3 protein. The sample comprises approximately 150,000 distinct CDR3 sequences, around 13% of which are singletons, and about 14% rests with the top ten. Specimen: PBMCs or a T cell subset sorted from them (not recorded which). These receptors all stem from an adult woman who had mild COVID-19 (a few samples of this study predate the infection). Cell type and time point are not known.

This clonotype was counted ten times or more. The chain combines TRBV7-8 with TRBJ2-7, with a possible D match to TRBD1 (5 bases). Trimming took 8 bases from V and 0 from J, leaving 11 bases between them. In germline, CDR1 is SGHVS, CDR2 FQNEAQ. The CDR3 is 13 amino acids. The CDR3 DNA sequence: TGTGCCAGCGCTGCTGGGGCCTCCTACGAGCAGTACTTC. Translated, it gives CASAAGASYEQYF.

The gene calls are TRBV12-3 or TRBV12-4 and TRBJ1-1; no definite D call. The V end was cut by 8 bases, the J end by 0 bases, with 10 bases between. The CDR3 is made up of 13 amino acids. CDR3 region: CASEGTMNTEAFF. In DNA form, the CDR3 reads TGTGCCAGCGAAGGAACCATGAACACTGAAGCTTTCTTT.

This clonotype was observed a handful of times. The genes are TRBV11-2 and TRBJ2-5; TRBD2 is a possible D gene (5 bases). Germline CDR1 SGHAT, CDR2 FQNNGV. The CDR3 covers 14 residues. The V gene lost 1 base and the J gene lost 5 bases, with 11 bases spanning the gap. CDR3 amino acids: CASSLAWEQETQYF. CDR3 DNA sequence: TGTGCCAGCAGCTTAGCATGGGAGCAGGAGACCCAGTACTTC.

A few counts support this clonotype. The CDR3 DNA reads as TGTGCCAGCAGCCACGATTTTGACAGGGGACGGCAAGAGACCCAGTACTTC. This encodes CASSHDFDRGRQETQYF. The rearrangement uses TRBV7-9 and TRBJ2-5; 8 positions match TRBD1. The junction had 13 bases not matched to a gene; V was cut back by 5 bases and J by 2 bases. This CDR3 region has 17 residues. Germline values: CDR1 SEHNR, CDR2 FQNEAQ (reference sequence).

In its sample, this clonotype was seen a few times. The V and J genes are TRBV5-5 and TRBJ2-7, with a tentative D call TRBD2 (6 bases). The CDR3 runs 14 residues. The germline V gene encodes CDR1 SGHKS and CDR2 YYEKEE (reference sequence). The V gene lost 2 bases and the J gene lost 3 bases, with 12 bases spanning the gap. CDR3 in amino acids: CASSFWGGDYEQYF. The CDR3 DNA follows: TGTGCCAGCAGCTTCTGGGGAGGCGACTACGAGCAGTACTTC.